The 21 T cell receptor beta chains given below trace back to one sample, sequenced in a study of blood T cell repertoires in COVID-19. Here immunoSEQ multiplex PCR was the method, and the copy in TCRdb shows in-frame clones only, minus some. This table holds over 200,000 clones, about 85% found once. Material: PBMCs or T cells enriched from blood (not recorded which). Every receptor here comes from a man aged 25 to 45 who had recovered from COVID-19.

CDR3 coding DNA: TGTGCCAGCAGCAAAGTTATCAGGAGGCCCGGGGAGCTGTTTTTT. Amino acids: CASSKVIRRPGELFF. This chain links TRBV21-1 with TRBJ2-2; TRBD2, the table's D call, lacks a check against the DNA. TRBV21-1 is an annotated pseudogene. CDR3 length: 15 amino acids.

The gene calls are TRBV6-5 and TRBJ2-2; TRBD1 is a possible D gene (7 bases). CDR1 and CDR2 from the germline V gene are MNHEY and SVGAGI. Trimming pared 0 bases from V and 5 bases from J, leaving 13 bases between. This CDR3 spans 16 amino acids. In nucleotides, the CDR3 is TGTGCCAGCAGTTACTCCGTCAGGGGGGTTACCGGGGAGCTGTTTTTT. It yields the protein CASSYSVRGVTGELFF.

V is TRBV7-2 and J is TRBJ2-7, with 7 positions matching TRBD1. CDR1 SGHTA and CDR2 FQGNSA come from the germline V gene. The CDR3 is made up of 13 amino acids. V gave up 1 base and J gave up 4 bases; unmatched junction bases: 1. The CDR3 sequence: CASSLEQGYEQYF. The CDR3 region has the DNA TGTGCCAGCAGCTTAGAACAGGGGTACGAGCAGTACTTC.

The gene calls are TRBV7-2 and TRBJ1-4; no reliable D call. Trimming took 3 bases from V and 0 from J, leaving 5 bases between them. Germline loops: CDR1 SGHTA, CDR2 FQGNSA. CDR3 length: 14 residues. CDR3 bases: TGTGCCAGCAGCTTCCAGGCAACTAATGAAAAACTGTTTTTT. Its protein is CASSFQATNEKLFF.

The chain recombines TRBV6-6 with TRBJ1-2; 9 nucleotides agree with TRBD1. CDR1 MNHNY and CDR2 SVGAGI come from the germline V gene (reference sequence). Trimming removed 0 bases from V and 6 bases from J; junction bases left unmatched: 5. This CDR3 contains 15 residues. CDR3: CASSYSGGTGNGYTF. The CDR3 DNA follows: TGTGCCAGCAGTTACTCAGGTGGGACAGGGAATGGCTACACCTTC.

In DNA, the CDR3 is TGTGCCAGTAGTCGGCAGGCTAACCCCAATTCACCCCTCCACTTT. It specifies CASSRQANPNSPLHF. V and J are TRBV19 and TRBJ1-6; D is undetermined. This CDR3 has 15 amino acids. The V end lost 5 bases, the J end lost 7 bases, and 15 bases lay between the germline ends. Germline-derived CDR1 and CDR2 are LNHDA and SQIVND (reference sequence).

This rearrangement joins TRBV7-2 to TRBJ1-2, with 9 bases fitting TRBD1. Germline V CDR1 and CDR2: SGHTA, FQGNSA. The CDR3 consists of 16 residues. The J segment lost 7 bases and the V segment lost 5 bases, leaving 14 bases of the junction unmatched. For the CDR3, the DNA is TGTGCCAGCAGCCGGGCCTTACAGGGGGCGGGAACTGGCTACACCTTC. Its protein is CASSRALQGAGTGYTF. Drawing the rest from reference TRBV7-2 and TRBJ1-2, the complete variable domain is GAGVSQSPSNKVTEKGKDVELRCDPISGHTALYWYRQSLGQGLEFLIYFQGNSAPDKSGLPSDRFSAERTGGSVSTLTIQRTQQEDSAVYLCASSRALQGAGTGYTFGSGTRLTVV.

V and J are TRBV6-5 and TRBJ1-2, with 9 bases matching TRBD1. The CDR3 runs to 16 residues. V was pared by 2 bases and J by 6 bases, with 10 bases of the junction left unmatched. Germline assignment: CDR1 MNHEY and CDR2 SVGAGI. The CDR3 bases are TGTGCCAGCAGTTACCTAGGCAGGAGGACAGGGGATGGCTACACCTTC. Encoded protein: CASSYLGRRTGDGYTF.

This chain connects TRBV11-1 to TRBJ2-7; no firm D call. The germline gives CDR1 SGHAT, CDR2 FQDESV (reference sequence). The CDR3 has 14 residues. V shed 4 bases and J shed 0 bases, with 10 bases lying between them. This chain's CDR3 is CASSSYRYSYEQYF. The CDR3, as DNA: TGTGCCAGCAGCTCCTACAGATACTCCTACGAGCAGTACTTC.

V gene TRBV5-1 combines with J gene TRBJ2-7; 7 nucleotides align to TRBD2. V shed 5 bases and J 3 bases; nucleotides not matched to a gene: 14. CDR3 length: 16 amino acids. The germline gives CDR1 SGHRS, CDR2 YFSETQ. The CDR3 region is CASRPRELSGGYEQYF. DNA of the CDR3: TGCGCCAGCAGGCCCAGAGAGTTGTCGGGGGGCTACGAGCAGTACTTC.

This sequence joins TRBV3-1 (or the pseudogene TRBV3-2) and TRBJ2-7, with D perhaps matching TRBD1 (5 bases). Per the germline V gene, CDR1 is LGHDT and CDR2 is YNNKEL (reference sequence). CDR3 length: 14 residues. Trimming stripped 4 bases from V and 3 bases from J, with 13 bases between. This CDR3 reads CASSPQGRDYEQYF. The CDR3 DNA follows: TGTGCCAGCAGCCCGCAAGGCAGGGACTACGAGCAGTACTTC.

This chain joins TRBV28 and TRBJ2-2; 7 nucleotides align to TRBD2. V shed 3 bases, J shed 1 base, and the junction held 5 bases outside the gene matches. CDR3 size: 16 residues. The germline V gene encodes CDR1 MDHEN and CDR2 SYDVKM. As DNA, the CDR3 is TGTGCCAGCAGTTTTCGGGGGAGGGGGAACACCGGGGAGCTGTTTTTT. Translated: CASSFRGRGNTGELFF.

J is TRBJ1-1 and V is TRBV2; maybe TRBD1 (5 bases). Trimming stripped 5 bases from V and 5 bases from J, with 15 bases between. Germline CDR1 is SNHLY and CDR2 is FYNNEI. CDR3 length: 14 residues. CDR3 DNA: TGTGCCAGCAGTTTGGGGGGTTTTATTACTGAAGCTTTCTTT. Translation gives CASSLGGFITEAFF.

This clone is classed as medium-sized. The CDR3 spells CASSQVLIQPQHF. CDR3 DNA sequence: TGCGCCAGCAGCCAAGTCCTAATCCAGCCCCAGCATTTT. The gene calls are TRBV4-1 and TRBJ1-5, with D hard to call. This CDR3 spans 13 amino acids. The V and J ends lost 1 base and 7 bases respectively, with 8 bases between them. Per the germline V gene, CDR1 is MGHRA and CDR2 is YSYEKL.

J is TRBJ2-4 and V is TRBV4-1; TRBD2 is a possible D gene (5 bases). V was pared by 1 base and J by 0 bases, with 19 bases between. This CDR3 has 19 residues. CDR1 and CDR2 from the germline V gene are MGHRA and YSYEKL. CDR3 sequence (DNA): TGCGCCAGCAGCCAAGGGAGGCCCCGGGTGGCGGTAGCCAAAAACATTCAGTACTTC. Amino acids: CASSQGRPRVAVAKNIQYF.

The chain uses TRBV9 and TRBJ2-7; a weak D match, TRBD1 (6 bases). Trimming pared 0 bases from V and 5 bases from J, leaving 12 bases between. The CDR3 has 14 residues. Germline V CDR1 and CDR2: SGDLS, YYNGEE. The CDR3 region is CASSVEVGANEQYF. The CDR3 DNA reads as TGTGCCAGCAGCGTAGAGGTGGGGGCAAACGAGCAGTACTTC.

V is TRBV15 and J is TRBJ2-1, with 10 bases aligning to TRBD1. The CDR3 is made up of 13 amino acids. Per germline, CDR1 LNHNV and CDR2 YYDKDF (reference sequence). V gave up 3 bases and J gave up 15 bases; unmatched junction bases: 8. In DNA form, the CDR3 reads TGTGCCACCAGCAGGGGGACAGGGGTCGGGAGGTTCTTC. Translation gives CATSRGTGVGRFF.

The rearrangement joins TRBV7-2 to TRBJ2-2, with 10 bases lining up with TRBD2. Germline V lookup: CDR1 SGHTA, CDR2 FQGNSA. The CDR3 has 17 residues. Trimming removed 0 bases from V and 6 bases from J; junction bases left unmatched: 7. The CDR3 spells CASSLAGLAGAAGELFF. CDR3 in DNA: TGTGCCAGCAGCTTAGCGGGCCTAGCGGGAGCGGCCGGGGAGCTGTTTTTT.

The genes are TRBV5-1 and TRBJ1-2; tentatively, D is TRBD1 (5 bases). The CDR3 runs 13 residues. Germline V gene data show CDR1 as SGHRS and CDR2 as YFSETQ. V dropped 4 bases and J dropped 4 bases, with 11 bases sitting between them. The CDR3 region is CASSPDTGYGYTF. In DNA, the CDR3 is TGCGCCAGCAGCCCGGACACTGGCTATGGCTACACCTTC.

J is TRBJ1-2 and V is TRBV16, with 9 bases matching TRBD1. The germline V gene encodes CDR1 KGHSY and CDR2 FQNENV. V shed 3 bases and J 4 bases; nucleotides not matched to a gene: 3. This CDR3 contains 14 residues. CDR3 nucleotide sequence: TGTGCCAGCAGCCAGCGGACAGGGGTCTATGGCTACACCTTC. Translating gives CASSQRTGVYGYTF. Filled out from reference TRBV16 and TRBJ1-2, the complete variable domain reads GEEVAQTPKHLVRGEGQKAKLYCAPIKGHSYVFWYQQVLKNEFKFLISFQNENVFDETGMPKERFSAKCLPNSPCSLEIQATKLEDSAVYFCASSQRTGVYGYTFGSGTRLTVV.

The chain employs TRBV5-5 and TRBJ1-1; D is undetermined. This CDR3 is 13 amino acids long. Trimming pared 1 base from V and 8 bases from J, leaving 12 bases between. From germline, CDR1 is SGHKS and CDR2 YYEKEE (reference sequence). The CDR3 DNA reads as TGTGCCAGCAGCTTGATTGGTCAGGAAGAAGCTTTCTTT. This translates into CASSLIGQEEAFF.